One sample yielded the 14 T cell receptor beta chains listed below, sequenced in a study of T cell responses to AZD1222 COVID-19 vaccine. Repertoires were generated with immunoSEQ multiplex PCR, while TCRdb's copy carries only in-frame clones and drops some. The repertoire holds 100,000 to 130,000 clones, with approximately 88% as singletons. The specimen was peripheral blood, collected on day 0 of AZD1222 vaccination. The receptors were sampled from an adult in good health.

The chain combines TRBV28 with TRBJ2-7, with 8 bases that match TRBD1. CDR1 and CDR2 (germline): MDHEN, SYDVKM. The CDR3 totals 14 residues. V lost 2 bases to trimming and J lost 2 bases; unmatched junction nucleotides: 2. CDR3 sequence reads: CASSLPGGTYEQYF. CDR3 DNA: TGTGCCAGCAGTTTACCAGGGGGCACCTACGAGCAGTACTTC. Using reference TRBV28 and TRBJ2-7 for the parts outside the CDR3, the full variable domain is DVKVTQSSRYLVKRTGEKVFLECVQDMDHENMFWYRQDPGLGLRLIYFSYDVKMKEKGDIPEGYSVSREKKERFSLILESASTNQTSMYLCASSLPGGTYEQYFGPGTRLTVT.

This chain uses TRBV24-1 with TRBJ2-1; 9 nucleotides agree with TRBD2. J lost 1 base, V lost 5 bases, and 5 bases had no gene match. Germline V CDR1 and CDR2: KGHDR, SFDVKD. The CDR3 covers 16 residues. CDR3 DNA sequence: TGTGCCACCAGTGTGGTAGCGGGAGTTTCCTACAATGAGCAGTTCTTC. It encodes CATSVVAGVSYNEQFF.

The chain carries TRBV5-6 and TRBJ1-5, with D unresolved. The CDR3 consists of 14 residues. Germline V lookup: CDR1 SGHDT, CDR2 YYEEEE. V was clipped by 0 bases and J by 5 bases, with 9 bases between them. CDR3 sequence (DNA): TGTGCCAGCAGCTTGGGTTCGGGCCATCAGCCCCAGCATTTT. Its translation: CASSLGSGHQPQHF.

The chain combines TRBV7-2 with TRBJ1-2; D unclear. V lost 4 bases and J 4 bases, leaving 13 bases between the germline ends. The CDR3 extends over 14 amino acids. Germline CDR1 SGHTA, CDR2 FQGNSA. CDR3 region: CASSSFTTLYGYTF. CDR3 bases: TGTGCCAGCAGCTCTTTCACCACGCTCTATGGCTACACCTTC.

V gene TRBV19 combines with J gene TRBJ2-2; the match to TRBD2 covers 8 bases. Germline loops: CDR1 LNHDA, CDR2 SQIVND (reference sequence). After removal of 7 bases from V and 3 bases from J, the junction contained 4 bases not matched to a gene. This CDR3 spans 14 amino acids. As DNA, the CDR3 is TGTGCCAGTAAGGCGGGAGGAGACACCGGGGAGCTGTTTTTT. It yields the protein CASKAGGDTGELFF.

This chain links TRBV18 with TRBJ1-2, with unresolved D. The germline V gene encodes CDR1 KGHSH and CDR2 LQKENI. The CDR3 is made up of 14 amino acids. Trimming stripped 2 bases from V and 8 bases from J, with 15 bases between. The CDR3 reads CASSPGRRDGGYTF. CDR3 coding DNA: TGTGCCAGCTCACCAGGTCGAAGGGATGGGGGCTACACCTTC.

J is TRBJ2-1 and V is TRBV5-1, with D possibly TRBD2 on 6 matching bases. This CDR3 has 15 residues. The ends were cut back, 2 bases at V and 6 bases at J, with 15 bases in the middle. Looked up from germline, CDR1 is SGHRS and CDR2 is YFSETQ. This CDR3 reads CASSFSGVPGNEQFF. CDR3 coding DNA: TGCGCCAGCAGCTTTTCGGGAGTACCCGGCAATGAGCAGTTCTTC.

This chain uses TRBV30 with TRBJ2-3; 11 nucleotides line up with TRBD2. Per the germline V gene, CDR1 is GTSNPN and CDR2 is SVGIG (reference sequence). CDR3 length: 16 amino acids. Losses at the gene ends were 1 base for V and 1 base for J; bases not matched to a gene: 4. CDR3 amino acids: CAWSGPGLAGTDTQYF. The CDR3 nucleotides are TGTGCCTGGAGTGGTCCGGGACTAGCGGGCACAGATACGCAGTATTTT.

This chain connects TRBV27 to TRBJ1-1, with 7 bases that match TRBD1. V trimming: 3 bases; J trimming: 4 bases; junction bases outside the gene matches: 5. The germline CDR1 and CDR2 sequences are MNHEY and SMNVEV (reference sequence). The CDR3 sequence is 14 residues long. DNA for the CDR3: TGTGCCAGCAGTTTCCTTAACAGGGGCACTGAAGCTTTCTTT. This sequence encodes CASSFLNRGTEAFF.

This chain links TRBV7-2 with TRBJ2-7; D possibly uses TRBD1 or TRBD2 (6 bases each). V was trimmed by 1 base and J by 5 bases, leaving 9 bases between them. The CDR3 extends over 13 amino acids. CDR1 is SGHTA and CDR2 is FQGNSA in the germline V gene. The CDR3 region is CASSLGRGDEQYF. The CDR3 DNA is TGTGCCAGCAGCTTAGGGAGGGGGGACGAGCAGTACTTC.

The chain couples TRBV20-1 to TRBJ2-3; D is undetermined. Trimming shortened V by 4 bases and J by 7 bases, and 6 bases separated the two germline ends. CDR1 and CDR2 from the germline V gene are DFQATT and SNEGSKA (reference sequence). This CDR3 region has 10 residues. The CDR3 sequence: CSANENTQYF. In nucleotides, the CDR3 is TGCAGTGCTAACGAGAATACGCAGTATTTT.

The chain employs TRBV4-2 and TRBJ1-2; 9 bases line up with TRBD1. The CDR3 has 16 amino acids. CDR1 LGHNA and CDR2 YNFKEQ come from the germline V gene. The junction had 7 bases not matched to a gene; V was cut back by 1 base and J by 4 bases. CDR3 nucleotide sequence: TGTGCCAGCAGCCAAGTTGGGGGACAGGGTGTCTATGGCTACACCTTC. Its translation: CASSQVGGQGVYGYTF.

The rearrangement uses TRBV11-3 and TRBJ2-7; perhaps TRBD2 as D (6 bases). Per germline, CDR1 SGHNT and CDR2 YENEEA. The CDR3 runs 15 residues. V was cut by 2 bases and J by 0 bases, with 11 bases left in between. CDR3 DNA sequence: TGTGCCAGCAGCTTAACTAGCTCCGACTCCTACGAGCAGTACTTC. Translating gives CASSLTSSDSYEQYF.

CDR3 nucleotide sequence: TGTGCCAGTAGTATCCTCAGGGGCACTGAAGCTTTCTTT. Protein sequence: CASSILRGTEAFF. V gene TRBV19 combines with J gene TRBJ1-1; a weak D match, TRBD1 (6 bases). The CDR3 has 13 residues. Germline values: CDR1 LNHDA, CDR2 SQIVND (reference sequence). V was clipped by 3 bases and J by 4 bases, with 9 bases between them. The full variable domain, in which reference TRBV19 and TRBJ1-1 provide the parts outside the CDR3, is DGGITQSPKYLFRKEGQNVTLSCEQNLNHDAMYWYRQDPGQGLRLIYYSQIVNDFQKGDIAEGYSVSREKKESFPLTVTSAQKNPTAFYLCASSILRGTEAFFGQGTRLTVV.